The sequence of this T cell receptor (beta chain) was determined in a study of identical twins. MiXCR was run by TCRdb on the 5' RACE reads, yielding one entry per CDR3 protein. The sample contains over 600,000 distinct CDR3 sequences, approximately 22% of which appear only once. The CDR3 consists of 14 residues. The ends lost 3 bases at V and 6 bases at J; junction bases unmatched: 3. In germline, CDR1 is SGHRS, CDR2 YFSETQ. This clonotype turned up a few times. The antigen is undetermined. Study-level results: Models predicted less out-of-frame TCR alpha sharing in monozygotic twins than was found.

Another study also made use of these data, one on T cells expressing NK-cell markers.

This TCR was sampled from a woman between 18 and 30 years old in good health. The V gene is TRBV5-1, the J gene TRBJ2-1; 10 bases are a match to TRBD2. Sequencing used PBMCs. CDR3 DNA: TGCGCCAGCAGCTCACCTAGCGGGAGCAATGAGCAGTTCTTC. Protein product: CASSSPSGSNEQFF.